This TCR beta chain was identified in a study of Graves' ophthalmopathy and Graves' hyperthyroidism. Amplifying from RNA transcripts, the study obtained TCR beta CDR3 regions. Second-round multiplex PCR followed a first-round RT-PCR using HTBI primers. One entry per CDR3 protein, called by TCRdb with MiXCR from the multiplex PCR reads. Here the sample spans about 620,000 distinct CDR3 sequences, 22% being singletons. V dropped 5 bases and J dropped 7 bases, with 21 bases sitting between them. This CDR3 has 16 amino acids. CDR1 and CDR2 from the germline V gene are LGHDT and YNNKEL (reference sequence).

The sequencing input was peripheral blood. The rearrangement joins TRBV3-1 to TRBJ1-5; the D gene is possibly TRBD1 (6 bases). This receptor was obtained from a woman aged 18-29 years with stable Graves' hyperthyroidism. Some clones in this sample may be carry-over from other donors' samples. CDR3 amino acids: CASSNDHRAPGQPQHF. The CDR3 DNA reads TGTGCCAGCAGCAACGACCACAGGGCACCGGGGCAGCCCCAGCATTTT.